This T cell receptor (beta chain) was found in a study of identical twins. Points from the study as a whole: Rather than following the same donors, the conclusions depended on cross-sectional statistical analysis.

Template switching added a universal primer binding site, and final cDNA carried unique molecular identifiers. TCRdb passed the 5' RACE reads through MiXCR, listing each CDR3 protein once. Here the sample spans some 1,600,000 distinct CDR3 sequences, about 32% being singletons. A word on this clonotype: Its target is unknown.

The germline gives CDR1 MNHEY, CDR2 SVGEGT. The V end was cut by 9 bases, the J end by 4 bases, with 16 bases between. The CDR3 sequence is 15 residues long. The chain is built from TRBV6-2 or TRBV6-3 and TRBJ2-6, with a possible D match to TRBD2 (5 bases). Sequencing input: cord blood. This receptor was obtained from a newborn girl in good health. The CDR3 sequence is CASRRGGTGANVLTF. CDR3 DNA sequence: TGTGCCAGTCGCCGAGGAGGTACCGGGGCCAACGTCCTGACTTTC.